This T cell receptor (beta chain) was recovered during a study of blood T cell repertoires in COVID-19. Study-level background: COVID-19 samples, acute and convalescent, were from the United States, Italy and Spain.

Participants were placed into cohorts based on the clinical history they reported. Symptom resolution, clearance, or two negative PCRs marked donors in Cohort 3 as recovered. Authors' methods: Estimation of nucleated cell counts relied on the amplification of reference gene primers. Method: immunoSEQ multiplex PCR; TCRdb's copy keeps in-frame clones and lacks some. That table is the source of V, J and clone size, and D and trimming were worked out from the DNA. Of approximately 290,000 clones listed, over 75% are singletons. This clonotype was obtained from a woman in her twenties or thirties who had recovered from COVID-19. Sequencing used PBMCs or T cells enriched from blood (not recorded which).

The CDR3 DNA sequence: TGTGCCAGCAGTGGGGGGAGGAGCGGGTTCTACAATGAGCAGTTCTTC. Translating it yields CASSGGRSGFYNEQFF. The gene calls are TRBV25-1 and TRBJ2-1; the D gene is possibly TRBD2 (6 bases). V lost 4 bases to trimming and J lost 3 bases, with 16 bases between them. Germline V gene lookup returns CDR1 MGHDK and CDR2 SYGVNS. This CDR3 comprises 16 residues. Variable domain in full (rest from reference TRBV25-1 and TRBJ2-1): EADIYQTPRYLVIGTGKKITLECSQTMGHDKMYWYQQDPGMELHLIHYSYGVNSTEKGDLSSESTVSRIRTEHFPLTLESARPSHTSQYLCASSGGRSGFYNEQFFGPGTRLTVL.